The 26 T cell receptor beta chains listed next were all sequenced from one sample in a study of blood T cell repertoires in COVID-19. Assay used: immunoSEQ multiplex PCR; TCRdb lists only in-frame clones, some missing. This sample has around 260,000 clones, with approximately 86% found just once. Input material: peripheral blood. The receptors here all came from a woman aged 55-69 years with COVID-19, enrolled during active disease.

This clone has only one observation. The chain links TRBV5-1 to TRBJ2-2; a weak D match, TRBD1 (6 bases). The germline V and J ends were trimmed by 3 bases and 2 bases, with 11 bases remaining between them. The CDR3 extends over 15 amino acids. The germline V gene encodes CDR1 SGHRS and CDR2 YFSETQ. The CDR3 reads CASSSQTGNTGELFF. CDR3 nucleotide sequence: TGCGCCAGCAGCTCCCAGACAGGCAACACCGGGGAGCTGTTTTTT.

The rearrangement links TRBV28 to TRBJ1-5; D possibly corresponds to TRBD1 (6 bases). Per germline, CDR1 MDHEN and CDR2 SYDVKM. The CDR3 runs to 12 residues. V lost 9 bases, J lost 7 bases, and 13 bases lay in between. The CDR3 reads CASRGGGQPQHF. The CDR3 DNA is TGTGCCAGTAGGGGGGGCGGACAGCCCCAGCATTTT.

V and J are TRBV12-3 or TRBV12-4 and TRBJ1-4; D is uncertain. This CDR3 region has 12 residues. V was shortened by 6 bases and J by 6 bases, with 8 bases between the two germline ends. CDR3 nucleotide sequence: TGTGCCAGCAGCTCCGGGGATGAAAAACTGTTTTTT. Amino acids: CASSSGDEKLFF.

J is TRBJ2-2 and V is TRBV19; the D gene is possibly TRBD1 (5 bases). From germline, CDR1 is LNHDA and CDR2 SQIVND (reference sequence). The V end was cut by 3 bases, the J end by 2 bases, with 10 bases between. CDR3 length equals 15 residues. The CDR3, as DNA: TGTGCCAGTAGTATTGGCAGGGTCAACACCGGGGAGCTGTTTTTT. This codes for CASSIGRVNTGELFF.

This clone has only one observation. The V call is TRBV11-2, the J call TRBJ2-7; 9 bases fit TRBD2. Germline lookup yields CDR1 SGHAT and CDR2 FQNNGV. The CDR3 has 16 amino acids. The J segment lost 5 bases and the V segment lost 5 bases, leaving 13 bases of the junction unmatched. The CDR3 loop is CASSRGGASGAHEQYF. Here the CDR3 DNA reads TGTGCCAGCAGCAGGGGGGGGGCTAGCGGGGCCCACGAGCAGTACTTC.

The chain uses TRBV28 and TRBJ2-1; tentative D call: TRBD1 (5 bases). This CDR3 contains 12 residues. Trimming shortened V by 1 base and J by 9 bases, and 7 bases separated the two germline ends. CDR1 is MDHEN, CDR2 SYDVKM, per germline. This chain's CDR3 is CASSLYRGEQFF. The CDR3 bases are TGTGCCAGCAGTTTATATAGGGGTGAGCAGTTCTTC.

This clone came up a few times. The gene calls are TRBV6-5 and TRBJ1-2; D is unresolved. Trimming removed 5 bases from V and 5 bases from J, with 12 bases in between. Germline loops: CDR1 MNHEY, CDR2 SVGAGI. The CDR3 is made up of 13 amino acids. The CDR3 loop is CASSPPGGYGYTF. The DNA of the CDR3 is TGTGCCAGCAGTCCCCCGGGAGGATATGGCTACACCTTC.

The chain couples TRBV11-3 to TRBJ1-3; D gene ambiguous. Trimming stripped 2 bases from V and 10 bases from J, with 12 bases between. CDR1 and CDR2 (germline): SGHNT, YENEEA. This CDR3 is built from 13 residues. This chain's CDR3 is CASSLSGKETIYF. The CDR3 nucleotides read TGTGCCAGCAGCTTATCGGGGAAAGAAACCATATATTTT.

As concerns this clone: Relative to the germline gene, one junction end is altered; a read error may explain this. The chain joins TRBV6-5 to TRBJ2-1; D possibly corresponds to TRBD1 (6 bases). CDR3 length: 14 residues. Germline V gene sequence: CDR1 MNHEY, CDR2 SVGAGI. CDR3 sequence: CASSLGYGGNGQFF. The CDR3 coding sequence is TGTGCCAGCAGCCTTGGGTATGGGGGCAATGGGCAGTTCTTC.

V gene TRBV30 combines with J gene TRBJ2-5; no clear D. The CDR3 totals 14 residues. Germline values: CDR1 GTSNPN, CDR2 SVGIG (reference sequence). The V end was cut by 4 bases, the J end by 0 bases, with 12 bases between. CDR3 coding DNA: TGTGCCTGGACCCATGCGGCCTACCAAGAGACCCAGTACTTC. It encodes CAWTHAAYQETQYF.

The J gene is TRBJ1-2, the V gene TRBV7-2; 12 positions agree with TRBD1. Germline CDR1 SGHTA, CDR2 FQGNSA. The CDR3 length is 18 residues. V gave up 7 bases and J gave up 6 bases; unmatched junction bases: 18. CDR3 nucleotide sequence: TGTGCCAGCACCAAAGAGACGAGTGGGACAGGGGGCGTCAATGGCTACACCTTC. Its protein is CASTKETSGTGGVNGYTF.

V usage is TRBV9 and J usage is TRBJ2-7, with TRBD2 identical over 8 bases. With V trimmed by 0 bases and J by 0 bases, 5 bases remained unmatched. CDR1 SGDLS and CDR2 YYNGEE come from the germline V gene. The CDR3 is 16 amino acids. The CDR3 protein is CASSVDPSGYSYEQYF. The DNA for the CDR3 is TGTGCCAGCAGCGTAGATCCTAGCGGGTACTCCTACGAGCAGTACTTC.

The J gene is TRBJ2-1, the V gene TRBV7-8; TRBD2 matches at 14 bases. J lost 10 bases, V lost 5 bases, and 10 bases had no gene match. Germline CDR1 reads SGHVS; CDR2 reads FQNEAQ. This CDR3 spans 16 amino acids. The CDR3 region has the DNA TGTGCCAGCAGCCTACTGGGGACTAGCGGGAGTGGGGAGCAGTTCTTC. Translating gives CASSLLGTSGSGEQFF.

The chain employs TRBV19 and TRBJ1-2, with 10 bases matching TRBD1. CDR1 LNHDA and CDR2 SQIVND come from the germline V gene (reference sequence). The CDR3 covers 16 residues. V shed 4 bases, J shed 3 bases, and the junction held 8 bases outside the gene matches. In nucleotides, the CDR3 is TGTGCCAGTAGTAGACCCCGGACAGGGGGAGACTATGGCTACACCTTC. Its protein is CASSRPRTGGDYGYTF.

The chain has TRBV9 and TRBJ2-1, with D perhaps TRBD2 (5 bases). The CDR3 is 15 residues long. Germline V gene sequence: CDR1 SGDLS, CDR2 YYNGEE. The germline V and J ends were trimmed by 4 bases and 10 bases, with 21 bases remaining between them. For the CDR3, the DNA is TGTGCCAGCAGCCCGGACTTGGGCCCAAGTGGGGAGCAGTTCTTC. The encoded protein is CASSPDLGPSGEQFF.

Concerning this clone: The same CDR3 is also encoded by other DNA sequences in this sample. The chain links TRBV3-1 (or the pseudogene TRBV3-2) to TRBJ1-2; perhaps TRBD1 as D (6 bases). Trimming cost V 4 bases and J 2 bases, with 8 bases left between them. In germline, CDR1 is LGHDT, CDR2 YNNKEL (reference sequence). The CDR3 is 13 amino acids. This chain's CDR3 is CASSPTGNYGYTF. In DNA form, the CDR3 reads TGTGCCAGCAGCCCAACAGGGAACTATGGCTACACCTTC.

The rearrangement links TRBV28 to TRBJ1-4; tentatively, D is TRBD1 (6 bases). Germline CDR1 reads MDHEN; CDR2 reads SYDVKM. The V end was cut by 3 bases, the J end by 3 bases, with 14 bases between. The CDR3 loop spans 16 amino acids. The CDR3 sequence is CASSFAGRGSNEKLFF. The CDR3 region has the DNA TGTGCCAGCAGTTTTGCGGGGAGGGGGTCTAATGAAAAACTGTTTTTT.

The sample holds a few counts of this clone. This rearrangement joins TRBV16 to TRBJ1-5, with D possibly TRBD1 on 6 matching bases. This CDR3 comprises 14 residues. Trimming cost V 4 bases and J 3 bases, with 10 bases left between them. The germline V gene has CDR1 KGHSY and CDR2 FQNENV. The CDR3 region is CASSRQGNNQPQHF. The CDR3, as DNA: TGTGCCAGCAGCCGCCAGGGGAACAATCAGCCCCAGCATTTT.

The chain has TRBV5-1 and TRBJ2-7, with D perhaps matching TRBD1 (5 bases). Germline V gives CDR1 SGHRS, CDR2 YFSETQ. Trimming pared 0 bases from V and 4 bases from J, leaving 11 bases between. This CDR3 spans 14 amino acids. Here the CDR3 reads CASSLAPGYYEQYF. The CDR3, as DNA: TGCGCCAGCAGCTTGGCGCCAGGGTATTACGAGCAGTACTTC. Looking up the rest from reference TRBV5-1 and TRBJ2-7 gives the full variable domain: KAGVTQTPRYLIKTRGQQVTLSCSPISGHRSVSWYQQTPGQGLQFLFEYFSETQRNKGNFPGRFSGRQFSNSRSEMNVSTLELGDSALYLCASSLAPGYYEQYFGPGTRLTVT.

This chain joins TRBV19 and TRBJ1-2; 9 bases match TRBD1. Germline V gives CDR1 LNHDA, CDR2 SQIVND (reference sequence). V dropped 6 bases and J dropped 4; count of bases not matched to a gene: 3. The CDR3 totals 13 residues. Here the CDR3 DNA reads TGTGCCAGTAGGGGACAGGGTCCCTATGGCTACACCTTC. It yields the protein CASRGQGPYGYTF. The entire variable domain, with the rest obtained from reference TRBV19 and TRBJ1-2, is as follows: DGGITQSPKYLFRKEGQNVTLSCEQNLNHDAMYWYRQDPGQGLRLIYYSQIVNDFQKGDIAEGYSVSREKKESFPLTVTSAQKNPTAFYLCASRGQGPYGYTFGSGTRLTVV.

V gene TRBV11-2 combines with J gene TRBJ1-2, with 8 bases fitting TRBD1. The germline V gene encodes CDR1 SGHAT and CDR2 FQNNGV. Unmatched junction bases numbered 10, after V lost 2 bases and J lost 8 bases. The CDR3 is 15 amino acids. The CDR3 DNA reads TGTGCCAGCAGCTTACTTGGGCAGGGGGCGAGGGGCTACACCTTC. Translation gives CASSLLGQGARGYTF.

This chain connects TRBV5-1 to TRBJ2-7; TRBD1 might be the D (7 bases). CDR3 size: 14 residues. V was shortened by 2 bases and J by 4 bases, with 13 bases between the two germline ends. The germline CDR1 and CDR2 sequences are SGHRS and YFSETQ. CDR3 sequence (DNA): TGCGCCAGCAGCTTCGCAGGGGGGAAATACGAGCAGTACTTC. It yields the protein CASSFAGGKYEQYF.

This clone was recorded only once. This chain uses TRBV6-1 with TRBJ2-7; D not resolved. This CDR3 contains 15 residues. Germline CDR1 MNHNS, CDR2 SASEGT. V lost 3 bases and J 6 bases, leaving 18 bases between the germline ends. The CDR3 spells CASSDQPQTPGEQYF. In DNA, the CDR3 is TGTGCCAGCAGTGATCAGCCGCAGACGCCGGGCGAGCAGTACTTC.

The chain employs TRBV5-1 and TRBJ2-6; D is possibly TRBD1 (6 bases). Germline V gives CDR1 SGHRS, CDR2 YFSETQ. There are 18 residues in the CDR3. Deletions cut 0 bases from V and 0 bases from J, with 13 bases between. This CDR3 reads CASSLVQDRVSGANVLTF. CDR3 DNA sequence: TGCGCCAGCAGCTTGGTTCAGGACAGAGTCTCTGGGGCCAACGTCCTGACTTTC.

This rearrangement joins TRBV11-3 to TRBJ2-1, with 11 bases that match TRBD1. The V gene's germline CDR1 is SGHNT and CDR2 YENEEA. The CDR3 covers 16 residues. V was clipped by 2 bases and J by 8 bases; unmatched bases: 8. The DNA for the CDR3 is TGTGCCAGCAGCTTATCCGGGACAGGGGGGGTATATGAGCAGTTCTTC. This translates into CASSLSGTGGVYEQFF.

This clone is a singleton in its sample. The chain uses TRBV5-1 and TRBJ1-1; the D gene is possibly TRBD1 (5 bases). This CDR3 has 14 residues. Germline lookup yields CDR1 SGHRS and CDR2 YFSETQ. V was pared by 0 bases and J by 5 bases, with 11 bases between. The CDR3 DNA reads as TGCGCCAGCAGCTTGGGGGGCCCGGGTACTGAAGCTTTCTTT. Its translation is CASSLGGPGTEAFF.